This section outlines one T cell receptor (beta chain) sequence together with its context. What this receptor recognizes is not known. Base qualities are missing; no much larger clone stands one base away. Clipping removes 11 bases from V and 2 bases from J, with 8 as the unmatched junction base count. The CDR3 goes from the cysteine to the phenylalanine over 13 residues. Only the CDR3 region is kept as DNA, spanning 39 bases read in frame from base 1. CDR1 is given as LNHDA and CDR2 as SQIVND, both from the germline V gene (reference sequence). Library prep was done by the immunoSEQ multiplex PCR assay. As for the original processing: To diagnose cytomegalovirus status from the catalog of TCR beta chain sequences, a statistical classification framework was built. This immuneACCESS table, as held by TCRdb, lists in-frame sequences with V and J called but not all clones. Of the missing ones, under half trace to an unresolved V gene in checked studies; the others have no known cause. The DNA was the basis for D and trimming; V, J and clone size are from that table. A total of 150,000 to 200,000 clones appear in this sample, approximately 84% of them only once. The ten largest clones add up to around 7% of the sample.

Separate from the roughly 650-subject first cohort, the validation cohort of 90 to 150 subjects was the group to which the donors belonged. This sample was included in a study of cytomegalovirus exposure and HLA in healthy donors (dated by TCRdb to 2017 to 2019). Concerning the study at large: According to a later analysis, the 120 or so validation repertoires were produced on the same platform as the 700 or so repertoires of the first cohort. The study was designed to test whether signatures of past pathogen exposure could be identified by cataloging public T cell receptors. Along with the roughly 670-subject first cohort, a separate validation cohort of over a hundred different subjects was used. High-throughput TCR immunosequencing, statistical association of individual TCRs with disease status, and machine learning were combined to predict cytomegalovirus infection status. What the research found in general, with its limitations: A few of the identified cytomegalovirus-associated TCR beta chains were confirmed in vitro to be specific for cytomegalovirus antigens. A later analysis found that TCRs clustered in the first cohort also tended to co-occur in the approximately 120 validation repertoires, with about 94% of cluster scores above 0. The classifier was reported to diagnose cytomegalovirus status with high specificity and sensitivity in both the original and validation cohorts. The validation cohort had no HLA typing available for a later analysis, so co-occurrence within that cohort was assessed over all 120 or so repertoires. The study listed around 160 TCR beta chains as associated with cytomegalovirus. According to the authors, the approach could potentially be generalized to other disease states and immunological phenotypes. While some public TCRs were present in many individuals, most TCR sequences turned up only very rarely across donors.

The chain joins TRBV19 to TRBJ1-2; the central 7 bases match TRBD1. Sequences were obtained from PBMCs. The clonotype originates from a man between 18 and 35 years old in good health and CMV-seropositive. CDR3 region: CAPRKGANYGYTF. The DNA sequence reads TGTGCCCCCAGGAAGGGGGCCAACTATGGCTACACCTTC.